This T cell receptor beta chain was captured in a study of blood T cell repertoires in COVID-19. Authors' methods: Nucleated cell number was recorded as an estimate derived from reference gene primer amplification. TCRdb's copy holds only in-frame clones and misses some; the assay was immunoSEQ multiplex PCR. V and J calls and clone size are those listed in that table; D and trimming were worked out from the DNA. The data show some 130,000 clones, approximately 84% seen once. The CDR3 contains 15 residues. From germline, CDR1 is SEHNR and CDR2 FQNEAQ (reference sequence). V dropped 3 bases and J dropped 0 bases, with 12 bases sitting between them.

Sample: peripheral blood. The receptor was derived from a human donor in a cohort sampled during active COVID-19. V and J are TRBV7-9 and TRBJ2-7; D gene ambiguous. The CDR3 protein is CASSLVERSSYEQYF. The DNA of the CDR3 is TGTGCCAGCAGCTTGGTGGAGCGAAGCTCCTACGAGCAGTACTTC. Full variable domain (outside the CDR3, taken from reference TRBV7-9 and TRBJ2-7): DTGVSQNPRHKITKRGQNVTFRCDPISEHNRLYWYRQTLGQGPEFLTYFQNEAQLEKSRLLSDRFSAERPKGSFSTLEIQRTEQGDSAMYLCASSLVERSSYEQYFGPGTRLTVT.